A single sample is the source of the 7 T cell receptor beta chains below, sequenced in a study of CD8 T cells in ankylosing spondylitis. General observations from the study: Ankylosing spondylitis blood appeared to carry a characteristic TCR beta motif of several highly homologous variants.

Via MiXCR, TCRdb re-called the 5' RACE reads, giving one row per CDR3 protein. The data contain a few hundred thousand distinct CDR3 sequences, 8% of them seen just once; the ten biggest clones take up approximately 15%. No antigen is known for these receptors. The sequencing sample was made of blood, either unsorted or a sorted T cell fraction (not recorded which). Receptors were obtained from a male donor with ankylosing spondylitis.

This clonotype was seen at least ten times. V usage is TRBV11-1 and J usage is TRBJ1-1; 10 positions agree with TRBD1. V lost 0 bases and J lost 5; bases outside the gene matches: 6. This CDR3 is 16 amino acids long. Per the germline V gene, CDR1 is SGHAT and CDR2 is FQDESV (reference sequence). The CDR3 nucleotides are TGTGCCAGCAGCTTAGCCCTGGGACAGGGGCGAACTGAAGCTTTCTTT. Amino acids: CASSLALGQGRTEAFF.

The DNA for the CDR3 is TGCGCCAGCAGCTTGGCCCCGGACAGCTTCTATGGCTACACCTTC. This sequence encodes CASSLAPDSFYGYTF. V usage is TRBV5-1 and J usage is TRBJ1-2, with a possible D match to TRBD1 (6 bases). Per germline, CDR1 SGHRS and CDR2 YFSETQ. V lost 0 bases and J lost 4, with 13 bases in between. CDR3 size: 15 residues.

This clonotype was recorded a few times. The V call is TRBV19, the J call TRBJ1-1; possibly TRBD1 for D (6 bases). The germline V gene has CDR1 LNHDA and CDR2 SQIVND (reference sequence). This CDR3 is 11 amino acids long. Trimming took off 7 bases at V and 8 bases at J, with 11 bases between the two ends. The CDR3 here is CASKEGEEAFF. Here the CDR3 DNA reads TGTGCCAGTAAAGAGGGGGAAGAAGCTTTCTTT.

The chain joins TRBV7-2 to TRBJ2-2; 8 nucleotides match TRBD2. This CDR3 comprises 15 residues. J lost 6 bases, V lost 7 bases, and 10 bases had no gene match. The germline gives CDR1 SGHTA, CDR2 FQGNSA. CDR3 DNA: TGTGCCAGCACCCCCATAGCGGGATTACCCGGGGAGCTGTTTTTT. Its protein is CASTPIAGLPGELFF.

This sequence joins TRBV29-1 and TRBJ1-1, with 7 positions matching TRBD1. Trimming at V came to 6 bases and at J to 5 bases, leaving 12 bases not matched to a gene. The CDR3 has 14 amino acids. CDR1 is SQVTM and CDR2 is ANQGSEA in the germline V gene. CDR3 region: CSVGSTGTGTEAFF. The CDR3 region has the DNA TGCAGCGTGGGGTCGACAGGGACGGGGACTGAAGCTTTCTTT. The whole variable domain, filled in from reference TRBV29-1 and TRBJ1-1, reads SAVISQKPSRDICQRGTSLTIQCQVDSQVTMMFWYRQQPGQSLTLIATANQGSEATYESGFVIDKFPISRPNLTFSTLTVSNMSPEDSSIYLCSVGSTGTGTEAFFGQGTRLTVV.

Many counts were recorded for this clonotype. The J gene is TRBJ1-1, the V gene TRBV6-1; D possibly corresponds to TRBD1 (5 bases). The germline gives CDR1 MNHNS, CDR2 SASEGT. The CDR3 loop spans 13 amino acids. The V end was cut by 5 bases, the J end by 3 bases, with 10 bases between. CDR3 region: CASSPGTHTEAFF. CDR3 DNA sequence: TGTGCCAGCAGTCCAGGGACTCACACTGAAGCTTTCTTT.

This rearrangement joins TRBV7-2 to TRBJ2-5; D might be TRBD2 (7 bases). Germline CDR1 and CDR2: SGHTA and FQGNSA. The germline V and J ends were trimmed by 5 bases and 4 bases, with 17 bases remaining between them. The CDR3 runs 15 residues. The CDR3 bases are TGTGCCAGCAGCCCCCAAGTTGGGGGGGCAGAGACCCAGTACTTC. It encodes CASSPQVGGAETQYF. The full variable domain, its missing parts supplied by reference TRBV7-2 and TRBJ2-5, is GAGVSQSPSNKVTEKGKDVELRCDPISGHTALYWYRQSLGQGLEFLIYFQGNSAPDKSGLPSDRFSAERTGGSVSTLTIQRTQQEDSAVYLCASSPQVGGAETQYFGPGTRLLVL.